These 25 T cell receptor beta chains share one sample of origin, sequenced in a study of CD8+ T cells in alopecia areata. As the sequencing template, cDNA was produced by extracting RNA and reverse transcribing it. Assay: immunoSEQ multiplex PCR; the TCRdb copy retains only in-frame clones and omits some. The sample has about 130,000 clones; roughly 61% are singletons. This specimen was CD4+ T cells sorted from blood, taken at week 0. The receptors derive from a human donor with alopecia areata.

This rearrangement joins TRBV4-3 to TRBJ2-5, with 8 bases matching TRBD2. The length of the CDR3 is 17 residues. V shed 3 bases and J 9 bases; nucleotides not matched to a gene: 18. The V gene's germline CDR1 is LGHNA and CDR2 YSLEER. CDR3 region: CASSQTPAGRAHSPQYF. The CDR3 bases are TGCGCCAGCAGCCAGACCCCCGCCGGGAGGGCCCATAGTCCCCAGTACTTC.

V usage is TRBV4-1 and J usage is TRBJ2-7; D unclear. The germline V and J ends were trimmed by 4 bases and 2 bases, with 15 bases remaining between them. CDR1 and CDR2 from the germline V gene are MGHRA and YSYEKL. The CDR3 consists of 15 residues. This chain's CDR3 is CASSRMPTPPYEQYF. In DNA, the CDR3 is TGCGCCAGCAGCCGGATGCCGACCCCTCCCTACGAGCAGTACTTC.

This clone occurred a few times. This sequence joins TRBV11-2 and TRBJ2-1, with 7 nucleotides matching TRBD2. The CDR3 consists of 15 residues. V was pared by 0 bases and J by 7 bases, with 6 bases of the junction left unmatched. The germline V gene encodes CDR1 SGHAT and CDR2 FQNNGV. The CDR3 spells CASSLDRTSVNEQFF. CDR3 DNA sequence: TGTGCCAGCAGCTTAGACCGGACTAGTGTTAATGAGCAGTTCTTC.

The chain joins TRBV7-6 to TRBJ2-5; a possible D gene is TRBD2 (6 bases). V was cut by 1 base and J by 5 bases, with 8 bases left in between. This CDR3 contains 13 residues. The germline V gene encodes CDR1 SGHVS and CDR2 FNYEAQ. The CDR3 sequence is CASSLVREETQYF. The CDR3 bases are TGTGCCAGCAGCTTAGTACGGGAGGAGACCCAGTACTTC.

CDR3 coding DNA: TGTGCCAGCAGCCCCCCCGGGCGGGGTGAAAAACTGTTTTTT. The encoded protein is CASSPPGRGEKLFF. This sequence joins TRBV7-2 and TRBJ1-4; D unresolved. Trimming left V 5 bases short and J 7 bases short, with 14 bases between. Germline V CDR1 and CDR2: SGHTA, FQGNSA. The length of the CDR3 is 14 residues.

This clone was recorded once. The chain employs TRBV15 and TRBJ2-5; D unresolved. CDR1 LNHNV and CDR2 YYDKDF come from the germline V gene (reference sequence). The CDR3 runs 15 residues. V was pared by 0 bases and J by 5 bases, with 13 bases between. The CDR3 sequence: CATSRDAEQTETQYF. The CDR3 DNA sequence: TGTGCCACCAGCAGAGATGCGGAGCAGACGGAGACCCAGTACTTC.

The rearrangement uses TRBV27 and TRBJ2-5; TRBD2 aligns across 7 bases. Germline lookup yields CDR1 MNHEY and CDR2 SMNVEV (reference sequence). The CDR3 is made up of 17 amino acids. J was trimmed by 4 bases and V by 8 bases; bases with no gene match: 19. DNA of the CDR3: TGTGCCAGCGCTCCCCGAAGCGGGGTGGAAATGGTAGAGACCCAGTACTTC. It encodes CASAPRSGVEMVETQYF.

This clone came up a few times. This rearrangement joins TRBV5-1 to TRBJ1-1, with D tentatively TRBD1 (5 bases). The CDR3 totals 14 residues. Germline V CDR1 and CDR2: SGHRS, YFSETQ. Trimming removed 0 bases from V and 1 base from J, with 7 bases in between. CDR3 region: CASSLDGQNTEAFF. DNA for the CDR3: TGCGCCAGCAGCTTGGACGGACAGAACACTGAAGCTTTCTTT. The full variable domain, with the rest looked up from reference TRBV5-1 and TRBJ1-1, is KAGVTQTPRYLIKTRGQQVTLSCSPISGHRSVSWYQQTPGQGLQFLFEYFSETQRNKGNFPGRFSGRQFSNSRSEMNVSTLELGDSALYLCASSLDGQNTEAFFGQGTRLTVV.

The chain joins TRBV2 to TRBJ2-5; 7 bases line up with TRBD1. With V trimmed by 8 bases and J by 3 bases, 3 bases remained unmatched. From germline, CDR1 is SNHLY and CDR2 FYNNEI. There are 12 residues in the CDR3. CDR3 in amino acids: CASGTVEETQYF. CDR3 bases: TGTGCCAGCGGGACAGTTGAAGAGACCCAGTACTTC.

The table lists this clone with a few counts. This chain uses TRBV30 with TRBJ2-7; D ambiguous. Germline CDR1 is GTSNPN and CDR2 is SVGIG (reference sequence). Trimming took 5 bases from V and 0 from J, leaving 11 bases between them. There are 13 residues in the CDR3. Here the CDR3 DNA reads TGTGCCTGGGGTGCGGACGGCTCCTACGAGCAGTACTTC. It encodes CAWGADGSYEQYF. Using reference TRBV30 and TRBJ2-7 for the parts outside the CDR3, the full variable domain is SQTIHQWPATLVQPVGSPLSLECTVEGTSNPNLYWYRQAAGRGLQLLFYSVGIGQISSEVPQNLSASRPQDRQFILSSKKLLLSDSGFYLCAWGADGSYEQYFGPGTRLTVT.

The chain employs TRBV5-6 and TRBJ2-4; weak D call: TRBD2 (6 bases). Trimming took 6 bases from V and 5 from J, leaving 15 bases between them. Germline V gives CDR1 SGHDT, CDR2 YYEEEE. The CDR3 totals 14 residues. In DNA, the CDR3 is TGTGCCAGCAAGTTTAAGGGAGGAGAAAACATTCAGTACTTC. Residues: CASKFKGGENIQYF. The full variable domain, completed using reference TRBV5-6 and TRBJ2-4, is DAGVTQSPTHLIKTRGQQVTLRCSPKSGHDTVSWYQQALGQGPQFIFQYYEEEERQRGNFPDRFSGHQFPNYSSELNVNALLLGDSALYLCASKFKGGENIQYFGAGTRLSVL.

This clone was recorded a few times. This sequence joins TRBV6-1 and TRBJ1-1; possibly TRBD1 for D (5 bases). The CDR3 runs 15 residues. Germline-derived CDR1 and CDR2 are MNHNS and SASEGT. V was cut by 6 bases and J by 3 bases, with 17 bases left in between. The CDR3, as DNA: TGTGCCAGCAGCCAAGGAGGGACCCCGGACACTGAAGCTTTCTTT. Protein sequence: CASSQGGTPDTEAFF.

Regarding this clone: The sample carries other DNA sequences with the same CDR3. The rearrangement uses TRBV7-9 and TRBJ1-1; D not certain. Germline V lookup: CDR1 SEHNR, CDR2 FQNEAQ (reference sequence). The CDR3 spans 14 residues. V was trimmed by 0 bases and J by 1 base, leaving 6 bases between them. CDR3 sequence (DNA): TGTGCCAGCAGCTTAGCGCAAGGGAACACTGAAGCTTTCTTT. This translates into CASSLAQGNTEAFF.

This clone has just a few counts. The genes are TRBV25-1 and TRBJ1-2; D may be TRBD1 (6 bases). Looked up from germline, CDR1 is MGHDK and CDR2 is SYGVNS. Trimming took off 5 bases at V and 4 bases at J, with 11 bases between the two ends. This CDR3 region has 13 residues. The CDR3 DNA is TGTGCCAGCAGTTCCAGGGGTTCCTATGGCTACACCTTC. Translation gives CASSSRGSYGYTF.

The V call is TRBV5-4, the J call TRBJ2-5; a possible D gene is TRBD1 (6 bases). Trimming shortened V by 4 bases and J by 1 base, and 11 bases separated the two germline ends. The CDR3 loop spans 14 amino acids. Germline-derived CDR1 and CDR2 are SGHNT and YYREEE (reference sequence). CDR3 loop: CASSQKQGQETQYF. CDR3 DNA: TGTGCCAGCAGCCAGAAACAGGGCCAAGAGACCCAGTACTTC.

The rearrangement joins TRBV12-2 to TRBJ2-1. TRBV12-2 is shown as a pseudogene. The CDR3 covers 13 residues. The CDR3 nucleotides are TGTGCAAGTCGCTTAGTAGGTCACAATGAGCAGTTCTTC. Translation gives CASRLVGHNEQFF.

The rearrangement links TRBV5-6 to TRBJ1-4; D call uncertain. Germline V gives CDR1 SGHDT, CDR2 YYEEEE. V was pared by 3 bases and J by 8 bases, with 20 bases between. The CDR3 extends over 16 amino acids. CDR3 sequence: CASSSSGLMTEEKLFF. CDR3 sequence (DNA): TGTGCCAGCAGCTCCTCCGGGCTGATGACCGAGGAAAAACTGTTTTTT.

The chain joins TRBV25-1 to TRBJ1-2; D is possibly TRBD1 (5 bases). CDR1 is MGHDK, CDR2 SYGVNS, per germline. V gave up 3 bases and J gave up 4 bases, with 9 bases separating them. This CDR3 is built from 13 residues. Here the CDR3 DNA reads TGTGCCAGCAGTGACAGGGTTGGCTATGGCTACACCTTC. Protein product: CASSDRVGYGYTF.

This chain connects TRBV29-1 to TRBJ2-3; the D is unclear. Trimming stripped 6 bases from V and 2 bases from J, with 12 bases between. There are 13 residues in the CDR3. Germline lookup yields CDR1 SQVTM and CDR2 ANQGSEA. The CDR3 is CSVKNTNTDTQYF. The CDR3 DNA sequence: TGCAGCGTGAAAAATACCAACACAGATACGCAGTATTTT.

V is TRBV19 and J is TRBJ2-7, with 9 positions matching TRBD1. V dropped 5 bases and J dropped 3; count of bases not matched to a gene: 8. The CDR3 loop spans 15 amino acids. Germline values: CDR1 LNHDA, CDR2 SQIVND (reference sequence). The CDR3 loop is CASSGSGQGSYEQYF. The CDR3 DNA reads as TGTGCCAGTAGTGGTAGCGGACAGGGGAGCTACGAGCAGTACTTC.

This chain joins TRBV28 and TRBJ2-7, with D possibly being TRBD1 (7 bases). CDR1 is MDHEN, CDR2 SYDVKM, per germline. Trimming left V 10 bases short and J 10 bases short, with 20 bases between. The CDR3 runs 12 residues. CDR3 nucleotide sequence: TGTGCCATCCTGGACTACACAGGGGAACAGTACTTC. Translating it yields CAILDYTGEQYF.

The rearrangement joins TRBV29-1 to TRBJ1-6; 9 bases match TRBD1. The CDR3 is 15 residues long. The J segment lost 8 bases and the V segment lost 2 bases, leaving 7 bases of the junction unmatched. Germline assignment: CDR1 SQVTM and CDR2 ANQGSEA. The CDR3 region has the DNA TGCAGCGTTGAAAGAGGGGGACAGGGTCATTCACCCCTCCACTTT. This sequence encodes CSVERGGQGHSPLHF.

This clone was observed a single time. This chain joins TRBV5-1 and TRBJ2-7; D not resolved. Per the germline V gene, CDR1 is SGHRS and CDR2 is YFSETQ. CDR3 length: 13 residues. Trimming removed 1 base from V and 4 bases from J, with 9 bases in between. Written as DNA, the CDR3 is TGCGCCAGCAGCTTGTCCTCGAGATACGAGCAGTACTTC. Residues: CASSLSSRYEQYF.

This clone has only one observation. This chain links TRBV4-3 with TRBJ2-7; no firm D call. The CDR3 is 16 amino acids. Germline assignment: CDR1 LGHNA and CDR2 YSLEER. Between the trimmed V and J ends, which lost 4 bases and 0 bases, there was a span of 16 bases. CDR3 nucleotides: TGCGCCAGCAGCCCTGCCGCGCTCTTACTCTCCTACGAGCAGTACTTC. Translation gives CASSPAALLLSYEQYF.

This clone has just a few counts. The CDR3 DNA sequence: TGTGCCAGCAGTTACTCACCAGACTACACCGGGGAGCTGTTTTTT. This encodes CASSYSPDYTGELFF. The genes are TRBV6-5 and TRBJ2-2, with D unclear. Germline V gives CDR1 MNHEY, CDR2 SVGAGI. V dropped 0 bases and J dropped 3 bases, with 8 bases sitting between them. The CDR3 loop spans 15 amino acids.